A selection of T cell receptor beta chains follows, all from one sample in a study of CD8 T cells in ankylosing spondylitis. Each CDR3 protein is one row after TCRdb ran MiXCR on the 5' RACE reads. The profile covers about 360,000 distinct CDR3 sequences, with approximately 14% appearing a single time and 0.85% to 1.4% taken by the ten largest. Sequencing was performed on blood, either unsorted or a sorted T cell fraction (not recorded which). These receptors were obtained from a male donor with ankylosing spondylitis or in good health (not recorded which). Each CDR3 is given without its conserved first and last residue. A D gene is named only where the DNA matches it firmly.

.,TRBV20-1,SAKQGGEKLF
.,TRBV7-8,ASSLAYNRIGGTEAF
.,TRBV10-3,AISGSWAGNTEAF
.,TRBV11-2,ASTEAVINEQF
TRBD1,TRBV5-1,ASSSDRESNTEAF
.,TRBV4-1,ASSQDFGIQY
TRBD2,TRBV5-1,ASSPGTSGSGQY
TRBD2,TRBV10-2,ASSESVLADHNDQF
.,TRBV11-2,ASSLVAYNEQF
TRBD2,TRBV5-4,ASSPGLAGGKDTQY
TRBD2,TRBV5-1,ASSTGLAGGYEQY
TRBD1,TRBV5-1,ASSSGTGAREQY
.,TRBV5-1,ASSLRISETQY
TRBD1,TRBV5-1,ASSPGTGNNEQF
TRBD2,TRBV9,ASATSSGRETQY